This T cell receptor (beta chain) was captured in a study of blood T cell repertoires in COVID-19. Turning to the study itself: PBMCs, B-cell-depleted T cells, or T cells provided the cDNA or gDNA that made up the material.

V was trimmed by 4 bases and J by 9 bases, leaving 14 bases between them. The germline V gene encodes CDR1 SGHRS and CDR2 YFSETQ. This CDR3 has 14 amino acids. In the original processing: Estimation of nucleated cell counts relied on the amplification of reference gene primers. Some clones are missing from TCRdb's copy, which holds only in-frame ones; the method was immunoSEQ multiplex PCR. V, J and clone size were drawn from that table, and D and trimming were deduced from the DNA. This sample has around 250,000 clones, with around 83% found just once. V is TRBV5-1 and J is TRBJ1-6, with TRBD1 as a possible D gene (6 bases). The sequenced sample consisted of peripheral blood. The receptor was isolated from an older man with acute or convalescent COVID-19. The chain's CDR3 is CASSAETGTSPLHF. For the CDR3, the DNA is TGCGCCAGCAGCGCGGAAACAGGGACTTCACCCCTCCACTTT.